This T cell receptor beta chain appears in the sequencing data of a study of tumor and adjacent non-tumor tissue in lung cancer. Study as a whole: Histology: under 15 adenocarcinoma, a couple of squamous cell carcinoma, 1 small cell lung cancer.

About this clonotype: Its target is not known.

V dropped 4 bases and J dropped 7 bases, with 21 bases sitting between them. In germline, CDR1 is SGHRS, CDR2 YFSETQ. The CDR3 covers 16 residues. RNA was extracted from bulk tissue without any cell sorting. The normal lung tissue was taken more than 3 cm from the tumor edge. Donors were chemotherapy-naive, newly diagnosed lung cancer surgical patients in China, August–late 2014. Three rounds of nested PCR, following a modified ARM-PCR protocol, produced the TCRbeta library. Each CDR3 protein gets one entry after TCRdb re-called the multiplex PCR reads with MiXCR. In the table there are some 100,000 distinct CDR3 sequences, about 63% of which are singletons. Whole-study results and caveats: Significantly higher TCR diversity was found in tumor than normal lung. Normal lung showed higher cumulative top 100 clone frequency than tumor.

The receptor was isolated from a man between 60 and 75 years old with non-small cell lung cancer. The V gene is TRBV5-1, the J gene TRBJ2-1; TRBD2 is a possible D gene (5 bases). The material sequenced was distant non-tumor lung tissue. The CDR3 sequence: CASSPGPVARENEQFF. In DNA, the CDR3 is TGCGCCAGCAGCCCTGGGCCCGTAGCGAGAGAGAATGAGCAGTTCTTC. The full variable domain, its missing parts supplied by reference TRBV5-1 and TRBJ2-1, is KAGVTQTPRYLIKTRGQQVTLSCSPISGHRSVSWYQQTPGQGLQFLFEYFSETQRNKGNFPGRFSGRQFSNSRSEMNVSTLELGDSALYLCASSPGPVARENEQFFGPGTRLTVL.